The 16 T cell receptor beta chains below were found in one sample sequenced in a study of cytomegalovirus exposure and HLA in healthy donors. The PCR ran on 60 Vbeta and 13 Jbeta primers. Assay: immunoSEQ multiplex PCR; the TCRdb copy retains only in-frame clones and omits some. The sample shows some 170,000 clones, 80% to 90% of them seen only once. Sequences were obtained from PBMCs. These receptors were collected from a young woman in good health and CMV-seropositive.

The gene calls are TRBV27 and TRBJ1-2; 9 nucleotides line up with TRBD1. CDR1 is MNHEY, CDR2 SMNVEV, per germline (reference sequence). This CDR3 is 17 amino acids long. The junction had 10 bases not matched to a gene; V was cut back by 2 bases and J by 3 bases. Here the CDR3 DNA reads TGTGCCAGCAGTTTAGAGGGACAGGGCTCATTGGACTATGGCTACACCTTC. Its protein product is CASSLEGQGSLDYGYTF.

The rearrangement links TRBV13 to TRBJ1-3; D is unresolved. Germline CDR1 is PRHDT and CDR2 is FYEKMQ (reference sequence). Trimming took 5 bases from V and 1 from J, leaving 9 bases between them. The CDR3 covers 14 residues. CDR3 sequence reads: CASSLSFSGNTIYF. For the CDR3, the DNA is TGTGCCAGCAGCCTCAGTTTTTCTGGAAACACCATATATTTT.

V is TRBV20-1 and J is TRBJ1-1, with D hard to call. Per the germline V gene, CDR1 is DFQATT and CDR2 is SNEGSKA (reference sequence). This CDR3 spans 11 amino acids. The V gene lost 6 bases and the J gene lost 11 bases, with 16 bases spanning the gap. Here the CDR3 reads CSAPEAPAAFF. CDR3 in DNA: TGCAGTGCCCCTGAAGCTCCCGCGGCTTTCTTT.

The chain employs TRBV2 and TRBJ2-2, with 9 bases identical to TRBD1. Trimming removed 4 bases from V and 5 bases from J; junction bases left unmatched: 8. Germline V gene sequence: CDR1 SNHLY, CDR2 FYNNEI. The CDR3 extends over 16 amino acids. The CDR3 coding sequence is TGTGCCAGCAGTGCCCCGATGGGACAGGGTACCGGGGAGCTGTTTTTT. Translation gives CASSAPMGQGTGELFF.

The chain employs TRBV6-6 and TRBJ1-2, with 7 nucleotides matching TRBD1. From germline, CDR1 is MNHNY and CDR2 SVGAGI (reference sequence). This CDR3 has 15 residues. After removal of 0 bases from V and 4 bases from J, the junction contained 5 bases not matched to a gene. The CDR3, as DNA: TGTGCCAGCAGTTACTCGCAGGGGGGAGGCTATGGCTACACCTTC. Its translation is CASSYSQGGGYGYTF.

This chain uses TRBV2 with TRBJ2-3; D remains ambiguous. The CDR3 length is 13 residues. CDR1 is SNHLY, CDR2 FYNNEI, per germline. V was trimmed by 7 bases and J by 1 base, leaving 9 bases between them. CDR3: CASIPQGTDTQYF. As DNA, the CDR3 is TGTGCCAGCATTCCCCAGGGCACAGATACGCAGTATTTT.

This clone was counted only a few times. The chain joins TRBV15 to TRBJ1-3; D is unresolved. Germline CDR1 is LNHNV and CDR2 is YYDKDF (reference sequence). This CDR3 spans 17 amino acids. The V gene lost 0 bases and the J gene lost 0 bases, with 12 bases spanning the gap. The CDR3: CATSRDLGRGSGNTIYF. Written as DNA, the CDR3 is TGTGCCACCAGCAGAGATTTGGGTCGGGGCTCTGGAAACACCATATATTTT. Full variable domain (rest looked up from reference TRBV15 and TRBJ1-3): DAMVIQNPRYQVTQFGKPVTLSCSQTLNHNVMYWYQQKSSQAPKLLFHYYDKDFNNEADTPDNFQSRRPNTSFCFLDIRSPGLGDTAMYLCATSRDLGRGSGNTIYFGEGSWLTVV.

The chain combines TRBV2 with TRBJ2-5, with TRBD1 matching over 8 bases. This CDR3 has 14 amino acids. Germline V gives CDR1 SNHLY, CDR2 FYNNEI. Losses at the gene ends were 8 bases for V and 2 bases for J; bases not matched to a gene: 7. CDR3 sequence reads: CASWGTGVQETQYF. Here the CDR3 DNA reads TGTGCCAGCTGGGGGACAGGTGTACAAGAGACCCAGTACTTC.

The V and J genes are TRBV7-2 and TRBJ1-5; D is unresolved. Germline V gives CDR1 SGHTA, CDR2 FQGNSA. The CDR3 totals 14 residues. Trimming cost V 5 bases and J 0 bases, with 8 bases left between them. The CDR3 nucleotides read TGTGCCAGCAGCCTGGGAGTTAGCAATCAGCCCCAGCATTTT. Protein: CASSLGVSNQPQHF.

The rearrangement joins TRBV10-1 to TRBJ1-6; weak D call: TRBD1 (6 bases). V was cut by 10 bases and J by 6 bases, with 19 bases left in between. Germline V gives CDR1 WNHNN, CDR2 SYGVQD (reference sequence). The CDR3 has 15 amino acids. The CDR3 DNA is TGCGCCAACCGATACGGGGGGGCGCCTAATTCACCCCTCCACTTT. It specifies CANRYGGAPNSPLHF.

V and J are TRBV19 and TRBJ2-7, with D possibly being TRBD1 (6 bases). The CDR3 loop spans 15 amino acids. Germline V gene sequence: CDR1 LNHDA, CDR2 SQIVND (reference sequence). Trimming took off 2 bases at V and 1 base at J, with 12 bases between the two ends. CDR3 bases: TGTGCCAGTAGTATAAGAGGCAGGGGATCCTACGAGCAGTACTTC. It translates to CASSIRGRGSYEQYF.

The chain employs TRBV7-9 and TRBJ1-6; 7 bases map to TRBD1. CDR3 length: 17 residues. Germline V gene lookup returns CDR1 SEHNR and CDR2 FQNEAQ (reference sequence). Trimming took 5 bases from V and 6 from J; bases not matched to a gene: 13. CDR3 amino acids: CASSLGGQKYINSPLHF. The CDR3 DNA follows: TGTGCCAGCAGCCTCGGGGGACAGAAGTATATTAATTCACCCCTCCACTTT. The full variable domain, completed using reference TRBV7-9 and TRBJ1-6, is DTGVSQNPRHKITKRGQNVTFRCDPISEHNRLYWYRQTLGQGPEFLTYFQNEAQLEKSRLLSDRFSAERPKGSFSTLEIQRTEQGDSAMYLCASSLGGQKYINSPLHFGNGTRLTVT.

V usage is TRBV4-1 and J usage is TRBJ1-6, with D perhaps TRBD1 (5 bases). Germline-derived CDR1 and CDR2 are MGHRA and YSYEKL. The V end was cut by 2 bases, the J end by 6 bases, with 8 bases between. The CDR3 covers 14 residues. This CDR3 reads CASSQFGGNSPLHF. The CDR3 DNA follows: TGCGCCAGCAGCCAATTCGGGGGTAATTCACCCCTCCACTTT.

The chain is built from TRBV9 and TRBJ2-1, with D possibly being TRBD2 (5 bases). This CDR3 region has 18 residues. V was cut by 0 bases and J by 8 bases, with 24 bases left in between. CDR1 and CDR2 from the germline V gene are SGDLS and YYNGEE. CDR3 sequence reads: CASSVDVSGTGRGYEQFF. For the CDR3, the DNA is TGTGCCAGCAGCGTAGACGTTTCCGGAACGGGGAGAGGCTATGAGCAGTTCTTC.

The chain links TRBV11-2 to TRBJ2-7, with 9 bases identical to TRBD1. The V segment lost 4 bases and the J segment 5 bases; nucleotides outside the gene matches: 6. The CDR3 covers 14 residues. Germline assignment: CDR1 SGHAT and CDR2 FQNNGV. The CDR3 sequence is CASSSYRGRNEQYF. DNA for the CDR3: TGTGCCAGCAGCTCGTACAGGGGGCGGAACGAGCAGTACTTC.

The chain employs TRBV4-2 and TRBJ2-3; 12 positions agree with TRBD2. The CDR3 sequence is 17 residues long. Losses at the gene ends were 4 bases for V and 2 bases for J; bases not matched to a gene: 7. The V gene's germline CDR1 is LGHNA and CDR2 YNFKEQ. The CDR3 nucleotides are TGTGCCAGCAGCCTCGAAGGGACTAGCGGGCCCACAGATACGCAGTATTTT. Amino acids: CASSLEGTSGPTDTQYF.